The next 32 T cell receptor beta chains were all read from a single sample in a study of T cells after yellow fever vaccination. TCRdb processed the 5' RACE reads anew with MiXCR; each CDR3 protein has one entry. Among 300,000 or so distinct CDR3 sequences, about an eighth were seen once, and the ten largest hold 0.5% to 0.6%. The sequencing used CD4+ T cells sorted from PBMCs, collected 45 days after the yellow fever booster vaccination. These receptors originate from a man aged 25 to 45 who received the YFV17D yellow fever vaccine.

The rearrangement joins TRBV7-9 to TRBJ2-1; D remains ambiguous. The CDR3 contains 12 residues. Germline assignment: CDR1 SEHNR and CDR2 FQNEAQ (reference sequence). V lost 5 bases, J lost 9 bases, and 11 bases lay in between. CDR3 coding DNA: TGTGCCAGCAGCGGTGGGGTTGGTGAGCAGTTCTTC. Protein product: CASSGGVGEQFF. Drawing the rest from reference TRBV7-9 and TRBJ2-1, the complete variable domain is DTGVSQNPRHKITKRGQNVTFRCDPISEHNRLYWYRQTLGQGPEFLTYFQNEAQLEKSRLLSDRFSAERPKGSFSTLEIQRTEQGDSAMYLCASSGGVGEQFFGPGTRLTVL.

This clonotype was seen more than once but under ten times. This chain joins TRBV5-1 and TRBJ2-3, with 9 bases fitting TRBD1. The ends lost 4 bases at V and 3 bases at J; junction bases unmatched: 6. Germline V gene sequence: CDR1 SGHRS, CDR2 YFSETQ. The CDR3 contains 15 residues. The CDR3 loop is CASSAGTGSTDTQYF. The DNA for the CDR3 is TGCGCCAGCAGCGCCGGGACAGGGTCAACAGATACGCAGTATTTT. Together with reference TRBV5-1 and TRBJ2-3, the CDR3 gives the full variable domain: KAGVTQTPRYLIKTRGQQVTLSCSPISGHRSVSWYQQTPGQGLQFLFEYFSETQRNKGNFPGRFSGRQFSNSRSEMNVSTLELGDSALYLCASSAGTGSTDTQYFGPGTRLTVL.

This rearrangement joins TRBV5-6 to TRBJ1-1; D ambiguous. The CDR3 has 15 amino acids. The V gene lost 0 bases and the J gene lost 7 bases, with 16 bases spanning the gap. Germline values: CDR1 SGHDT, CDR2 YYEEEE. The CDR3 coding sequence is TGTGCCAGCAGCTTGGATGGGAGGGTTGGAAGTGAAGCTTTCTTT. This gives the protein CASSLDGRVGSEAFF.

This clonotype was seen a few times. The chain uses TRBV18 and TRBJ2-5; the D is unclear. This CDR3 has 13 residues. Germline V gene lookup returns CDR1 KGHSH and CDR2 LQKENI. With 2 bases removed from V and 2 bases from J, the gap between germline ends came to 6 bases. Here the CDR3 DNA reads TGTGCCAGCTCACCAAGCCTACAAGAGACCCAGTACTTC. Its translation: CASSPSLQETQYF.

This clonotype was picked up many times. CDR3 DNA: TGTGCCAGCAGCAGCCGTGGGGTGGATACGCAGTATTTT. It yields the protein CASSSRGVDTQYF. The chain recombines TRBV5-6 with TRBJ2-3; D uncertain. The CDR3 sequence is 13 residues long. CDR1 and CDR2 (germline): SGHDT, YYEEEE. Trimming stripped 4 bases from V and 6 bases from J, with 12 bases between.

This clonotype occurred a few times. CDR3 in amino acids: CASSEVLAGTETQYF. The CDR3 nucleotides are TGCGCCAGCAGTGAGGTCCTAGCGGGAACGGAGACCCAGTACTTC. V and J are TRBV10-1 and TRBJ2-5, with 9 bases identical to TRBD2. V shed 2 bases and J 5 bases; nucleotides not matched to a gene: 6. The CDR3 has 15 residues. From germline, CDR1 is WNHNN and CDR2 SYGVQD (reference sequence).

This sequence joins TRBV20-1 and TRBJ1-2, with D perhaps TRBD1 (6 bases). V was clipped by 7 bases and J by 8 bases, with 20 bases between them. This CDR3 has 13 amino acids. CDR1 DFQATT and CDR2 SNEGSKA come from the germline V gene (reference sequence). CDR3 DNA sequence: TGCAGTGTCCCCCGCTGGCAGGGGAAGGGCTACACCTTC. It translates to CSVPRWQGKGYTF.

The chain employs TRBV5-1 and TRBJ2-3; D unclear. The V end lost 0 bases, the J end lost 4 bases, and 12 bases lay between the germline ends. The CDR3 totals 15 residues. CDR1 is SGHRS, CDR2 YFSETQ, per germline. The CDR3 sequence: CASSLDPTVSDTQYF. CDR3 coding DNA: TGCGCCAGCAGCTTGGACCCCACCGTCTCAGATACGCAGTATTTT.

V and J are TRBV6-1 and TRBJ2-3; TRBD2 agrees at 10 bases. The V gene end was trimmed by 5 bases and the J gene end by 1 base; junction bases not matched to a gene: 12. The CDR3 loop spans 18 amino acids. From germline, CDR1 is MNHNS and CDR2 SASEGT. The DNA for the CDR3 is TGTGCCAGCAGTCCCCTAGCGGGAGCTCTTTTCGGCACAGATACGCAGTATTTT. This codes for CASSPLAGALFGTDTQYF.

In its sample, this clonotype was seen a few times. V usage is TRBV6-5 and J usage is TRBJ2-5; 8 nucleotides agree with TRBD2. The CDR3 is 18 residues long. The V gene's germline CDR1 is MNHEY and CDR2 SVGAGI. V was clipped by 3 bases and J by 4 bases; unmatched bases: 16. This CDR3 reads CASSYGPVRKRETETQYF. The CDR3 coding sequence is TGTGCCAGCAGTTATGGCCCTGTTCGCAAGCGGGAGACAGAGACCCAGTACTTC.

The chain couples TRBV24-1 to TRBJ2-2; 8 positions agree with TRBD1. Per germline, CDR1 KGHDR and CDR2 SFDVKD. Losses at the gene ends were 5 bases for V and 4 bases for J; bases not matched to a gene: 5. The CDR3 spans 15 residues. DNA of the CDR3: TGTGCCACCAGTGGGGCAGGGGGCTTCACCGGGGAGCTGTTTTTT. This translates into CATSGAGGFTGELFF.

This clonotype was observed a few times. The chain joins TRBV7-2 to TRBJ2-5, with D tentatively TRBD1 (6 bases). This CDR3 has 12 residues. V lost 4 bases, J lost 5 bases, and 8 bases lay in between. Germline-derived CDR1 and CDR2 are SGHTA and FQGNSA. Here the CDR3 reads CASSYRAETQYF. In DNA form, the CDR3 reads TGTGCCAGCAGCTACAGGGCGGAGACCCAGTACTTC.

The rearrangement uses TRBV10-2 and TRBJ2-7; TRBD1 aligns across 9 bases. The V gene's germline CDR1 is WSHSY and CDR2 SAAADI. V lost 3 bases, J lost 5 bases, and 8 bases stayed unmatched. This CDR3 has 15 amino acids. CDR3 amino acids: CASSDPGQGNNEQYF. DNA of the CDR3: TGCGCCAGCAGTGACCCGGGACAGGGTAACAACGAGCAGTACTTC.

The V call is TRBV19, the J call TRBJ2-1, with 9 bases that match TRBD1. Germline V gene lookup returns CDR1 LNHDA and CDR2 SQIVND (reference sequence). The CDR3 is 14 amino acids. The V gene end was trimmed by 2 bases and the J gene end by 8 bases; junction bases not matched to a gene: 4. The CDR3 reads CASSIRTGADEQFF. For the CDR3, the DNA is TGTGCCAGTAGTATAAGGACAGGGGCCGATGAGCAGTTCTTC.

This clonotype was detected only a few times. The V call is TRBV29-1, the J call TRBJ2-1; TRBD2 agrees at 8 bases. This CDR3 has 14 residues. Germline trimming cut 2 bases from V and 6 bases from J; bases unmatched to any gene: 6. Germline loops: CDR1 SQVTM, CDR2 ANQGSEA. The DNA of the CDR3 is TGCAGCGTTGAAAGCGGGAGAACCGTCAATGAGCAGTTCTTC. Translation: CSVESGRTVNEQFF.

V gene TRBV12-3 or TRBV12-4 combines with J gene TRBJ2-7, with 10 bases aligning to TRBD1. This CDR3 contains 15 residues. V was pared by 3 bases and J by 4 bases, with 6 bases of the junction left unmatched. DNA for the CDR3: TGTGCCAGCAGTTTTGGACAGGGGGTATCTTACGAGCAGTACTTC. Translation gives CASSFGQGVSYEQYF.

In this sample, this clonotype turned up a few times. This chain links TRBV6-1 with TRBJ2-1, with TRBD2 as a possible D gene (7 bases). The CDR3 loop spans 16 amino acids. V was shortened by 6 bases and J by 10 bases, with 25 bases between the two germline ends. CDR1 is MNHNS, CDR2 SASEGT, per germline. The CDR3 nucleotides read TGTGCCAGCAGCCCCTTCAGGGGCGGGAGTTTAGGGGAGCAGTTCTTC. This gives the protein CASSPFRGGSLGEQFF.

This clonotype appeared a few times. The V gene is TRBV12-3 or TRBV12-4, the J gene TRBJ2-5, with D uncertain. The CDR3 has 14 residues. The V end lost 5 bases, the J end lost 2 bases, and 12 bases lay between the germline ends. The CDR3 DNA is TGTGCCAGCAGTCGACCAAGCAGGCAAGAGACCCAGTACTTC. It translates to CASSRPSRQETQYF.

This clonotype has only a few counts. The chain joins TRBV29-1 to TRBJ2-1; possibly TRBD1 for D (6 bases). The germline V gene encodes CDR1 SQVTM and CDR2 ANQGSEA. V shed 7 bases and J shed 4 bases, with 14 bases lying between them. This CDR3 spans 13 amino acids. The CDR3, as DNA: TGCAGCGCAACCGGGACAAAATACAATGAGCAGTTCTTC. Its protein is CSATGTKYNEQFF.

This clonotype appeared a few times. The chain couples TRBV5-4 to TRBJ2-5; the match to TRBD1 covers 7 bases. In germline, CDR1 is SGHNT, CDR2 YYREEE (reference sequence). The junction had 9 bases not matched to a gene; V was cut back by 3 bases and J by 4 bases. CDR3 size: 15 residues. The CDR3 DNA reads TGTGCCAGCAGCTCAACAGGGGACGGTCTAGAGACCCAGTACTTC. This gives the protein CASSSTGDGLETQYF. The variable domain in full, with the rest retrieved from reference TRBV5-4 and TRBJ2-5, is ETGVTQSPTHLIKTRGQQVTLRCSSQSGHNTVSWYQQALGQGPQFIFQYYREEENGRGNFPPRFSGLQFPNYSSELNVNALELDDSALYLCASSSTGDGLETQYFGPGTRLLVL.

CDR3 protein: CASIIQRDSRTDTQYF. CDR3 bases: TGTGCCAGCATCATCCAGAGGGACAGTCGCACAGATACGCAGTATTTT. This sequence joins TRBV7-2 and TRBJ2-3; 7 bases are shared with TRBD1. J gave up 1 base and V 7 bases, and 11 bases lay outside the gene matches. The CDR3 extends over 16 amino acids. Germline values: CDR1 SGHTA, CDR2 FQGNSA. The full variable domain, its missing parts supplied by reference TRBV7-2 and TRBJ2-3, is GAGVSQSPSNKVTEKGKDVELRCDPISGHTALYWYRQSLGQGLEFLIYFQGNSAPDKSGLPSDRFSAERTGGSVSTLTIQRTQQEDSAVYLCASIIQRDSRTDTQYFGPGTRLTVL.

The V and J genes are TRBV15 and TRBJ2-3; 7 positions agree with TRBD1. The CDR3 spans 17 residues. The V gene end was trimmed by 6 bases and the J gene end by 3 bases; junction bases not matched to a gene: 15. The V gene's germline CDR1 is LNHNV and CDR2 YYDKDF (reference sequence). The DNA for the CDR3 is TGTGCCACCAGTCGATTCACCGGGACAGCCTTTACAGATACGCAGTATTTT. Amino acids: CATSRFTGTAFTDTQYF. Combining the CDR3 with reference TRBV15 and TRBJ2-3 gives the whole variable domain DAMVIQNPRYQVTQFGKPVTLSCSQTLNHNVMYWYQQKSSQAPKLLFHYYDKDFNNEADTPDNFQSRRPNTSFCFLDIRSPGLGDTAMYLCATSRFTGTAFTDTQYFGPGTRLTVL.

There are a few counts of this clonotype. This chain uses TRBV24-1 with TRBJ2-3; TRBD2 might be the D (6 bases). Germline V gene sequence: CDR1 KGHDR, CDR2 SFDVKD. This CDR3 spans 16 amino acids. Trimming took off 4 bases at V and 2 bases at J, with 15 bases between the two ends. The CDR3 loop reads CATSDPPGVDTDTQYF. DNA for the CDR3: TGTGCCACCAGTGACCCCCCGGGGGTAGACACAGATACGCAGTATTTT.

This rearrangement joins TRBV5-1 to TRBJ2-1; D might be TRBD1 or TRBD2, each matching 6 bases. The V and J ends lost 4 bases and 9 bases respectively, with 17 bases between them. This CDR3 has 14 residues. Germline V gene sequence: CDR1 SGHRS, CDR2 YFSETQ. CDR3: CASSPVGGQGEQFF. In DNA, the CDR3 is TGCGCCAGCAGCCCCGTCGGGGGCCAGGGTGAGCAGTTCTTC.

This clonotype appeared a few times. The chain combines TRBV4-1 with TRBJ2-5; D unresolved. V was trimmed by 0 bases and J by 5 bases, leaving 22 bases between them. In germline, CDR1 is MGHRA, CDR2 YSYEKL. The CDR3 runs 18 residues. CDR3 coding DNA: TGCGCCAGCAGCCAAGATGTCGGCACCCTGAAGTTGATGGAGACCCAGTACTTC. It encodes CASSQDVGTLKLMETQYF.

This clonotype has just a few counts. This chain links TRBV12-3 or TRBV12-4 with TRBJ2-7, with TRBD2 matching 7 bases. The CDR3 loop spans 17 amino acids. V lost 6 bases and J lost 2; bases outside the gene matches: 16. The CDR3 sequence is CASSRTYTSASPYEQYF. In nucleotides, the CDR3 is TGTGCCAGCAGCCGGACCTATACTAGCGCGTCACCCTACGAGCAGTACTTC.

The CDR3 DNA is TGTGCCTGGGGAGCAGCTACGCAGTATTTT. Amino acid sequence: CAWGAATQYF. The chain joins TRBV2 to TRBJ2-3; D perhaps matches TRBD2 (5 bases). CDR3 length equals 10 residues. V dropped 11 bases and J dropped 8 bases, with 11 bases sitting between them. CDR1 SNHLY and CDR2 FYNNEI come from the germline V gene.

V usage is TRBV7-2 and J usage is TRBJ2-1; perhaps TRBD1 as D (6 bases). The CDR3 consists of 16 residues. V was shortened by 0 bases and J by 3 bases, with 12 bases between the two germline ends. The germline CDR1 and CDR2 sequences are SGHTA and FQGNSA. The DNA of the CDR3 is TGTGCCAGCAGCTTAGCTGCAGGGGCTAGCTACAATGAGCAGTTCTTC. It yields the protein CASSLAAGASYNEQFF.

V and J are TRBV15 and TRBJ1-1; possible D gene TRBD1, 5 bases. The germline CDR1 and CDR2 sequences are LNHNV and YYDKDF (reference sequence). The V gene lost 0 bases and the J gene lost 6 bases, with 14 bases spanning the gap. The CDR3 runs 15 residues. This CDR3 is CATSREGGAVSEAFF. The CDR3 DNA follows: TGTGCCACCAGCAGAGAGGGCGGGGCAGTGTCTGAAGCTTTCTTT. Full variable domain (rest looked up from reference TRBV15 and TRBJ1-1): DAMVIQNPRYQVTQFGKPVTLSCSQTLNHNVMYWYQQKSSQAPKLLFHYYDKDFNNEADTPDNFQSRRPNTSFCFLDIRSPGLGDTAMYLCATSREGGAVSEAFFGQGTRLTVV.

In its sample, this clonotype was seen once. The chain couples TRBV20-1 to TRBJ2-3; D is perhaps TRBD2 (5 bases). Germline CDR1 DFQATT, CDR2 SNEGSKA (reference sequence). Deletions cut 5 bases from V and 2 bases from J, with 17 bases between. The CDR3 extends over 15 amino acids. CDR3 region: CSAPGGLRSTDTQYF. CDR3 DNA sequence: TGCAGTGCTCCTGGCGGGCTACGTTCCACAGATACGCAGTATTTT.

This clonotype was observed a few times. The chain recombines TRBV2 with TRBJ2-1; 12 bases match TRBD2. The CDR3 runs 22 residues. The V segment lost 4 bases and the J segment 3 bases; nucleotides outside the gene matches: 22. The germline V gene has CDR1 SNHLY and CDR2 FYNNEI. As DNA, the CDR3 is TGTGCCAGCAGTGCCGGATCCGGGAGGCTAGCGGGAGGGCCGGATTACTACAATGAGCAGTTCTTC. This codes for CASSAGSGRLAGGPDYYNEQFF.

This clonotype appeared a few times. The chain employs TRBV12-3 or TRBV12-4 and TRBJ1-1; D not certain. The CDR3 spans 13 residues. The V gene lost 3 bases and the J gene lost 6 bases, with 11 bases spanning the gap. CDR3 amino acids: CASSFDNYPEAFF. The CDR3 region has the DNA TGTGCCAGCAGTTTCGACAATTACCCTGAAGCTTTCTTT.